This T cell receptor (beta chain) came from a study of T cells after yellow fever vaccination. Looking at the study overall: Those fractions that held only low numbers of cells were prepared using the SMART-Seq v4 Ultra Low Input RNA kit.

As TCR cDNA was made by 5'RACE template switching, a universal primer site and UMIs were added. TCRdb independently ran MiXCR on the 5' RACE reads; one entry per CDR3 protein. The table includes 500,000 to 650,000 distinct CDR3 sequences, roughly an eighth detected once. The V and J ends lost 0 bases and 4 bases respectively, with 17 bases between them. This CDR3 is 17 amino acids long. Germline lookup yields CDR1 SGHTS and CDR2 YDEGEE. The V and J genes are TRBV5-8 and TRBJ2-1, with D tentatively TRBD1 (6 bases). The sequence was collected from a man aged 25-45 years who received the YFV17D yellow fever vaccine. Source: PBMCs, taken on the day of the yellow fever booster vaccination. Here the CDR3 DNA reads TGTGCCAGCAGCTTGGCCGGGACCGACAGGCGGTACAATGAGCAGTTCTTC. This encodes CASSLAGTDRRYNEQFF.